This passage covers 28 T cell receptor beta chains from one sample sequenced in a study of T-cell memory formation after mild COVID-19. MiXCR, run by TCRdb on the 5' RACE reads, gives a single entry per CDR3 protein. The sample shows around 420,000 distinct CDR3 sequences, roughly 24% of them seen only once. The sample comprised PBMCs or a T cell subset sorted from them (not recorded which). These receptors all come from an adult woman who had mild COVID-19 (a few samples of this study predate the infection). Cell type and time point are not known.

Points on this clonotype: One end of the junction does not line up with germline, which may come from a read error. The rearrangement uses TRBV7-9 and TRBJ2-5; 10 bases agree with TRBD1. There are 18 residues in the CDR3. Looked up from germline, CDR1 is SEHNR and CDR2 is FQNEAQ (reference sequence). The CDR3 DNA follows: TGTGCCAGCAGCTTTTCAGCGGTGACAGGGGGCTATGCAGAGTCCCAGTACTTC. Its protein is CASSFSAVTGGYAESQYF.

The chain carries TRBV29-1 and TRBJ1-1; 7 positions match TRBD1. CDR1 and CDR2 (germline): SQVTM, ANQGSEA. CDR3 length equals 14 residues. V shed 6 bases and J 4 bases; nucleotides not matched to a gene: 11. In DNA form, the CDR3 reads TGCAGCGTCATCGTAGGGACAGCGGGCACTGAAGCTTTCTTT. Its protein product is CSVIVGTAGTEAFF.

This clonotype came up a few times. CDR3: CASSKTSGSTDTQYF. Written as DNA, the CDR3 is TGTGCCAGCAGTAAGACTAGCGGAAGCACAGATACGCAGTATTTT. The chain uses TRBV12-3 or TRBV12-4 and TRBJ2-3; 9 bases match TRBD2. Trimming at V came to 5 bases and at J to 0 bases, leaving 3 bases not matched to a gene. The CDR3 extends over 15 amino acids.

The genes are TRBV5-6 and TRBJ2-2, with D perhaps matching TRBD1 (6 bases). Trimming took 0 bases from V and 8 from J, leaving 11 bases between them. Germline CDR1 is SGHDT and CDR2 is YYEEEE. The CDR3 runs 14 residues. DNA for the CDR3: TGTGCCAGCAGCTTGGGACAGGCGTTGGGGGAGCTGTTTTTT. Residues: CASSLGQALGELFF.

This clonotype has a handful of counts. The rearrangement joins TRBV29-1 to TRBJ2-7, with D possibly being TRBD2 (5 bases). V was pared by 5 bases and J by 3 bases, with 14 bases between. Germline values: CDR1 SQVTM, CDR2 ANQGSEA. This CDR3 is built from 13 residues. The CDR3 sequence is CSVYPAGGYEQYF. The CDR3 DNA reads TGCAGCGTTTACCCAGCAGGAGGCTACGAGCAGTACTTC.

This clonotype has only a few counts. This chain uses TRBV27 with TRBJ2-6; D uncertain. V was trimmed by 0 bases and J by 3 bases, leaving 6 bases between them. The CDR3 runs 15 residues. Germline V gene lookup returns CDR1 MNHEY and CDR2 SMNVEV (reference sequence). CDR3 residues: CASSLSGNGANVLTF. DNA for the CDR3: TGTGCCAGCAGTTTATCGGGTAATGGGGCCAACGTCCTGACTTTC.

The V call is TRBV2, the J call TRBJ2-2; 7 bases align to TRBD1. The germline V gene encodes CDR1 SNHLY and CDR2 FYNNEI. After removal of 6 bases from V and 0 bases from J, the junction contained 4 bases not matched to a gene. This CDR3 spans 15 amino acids. The CDR3, as DNA: TGTGCCAGCAGGAGCAGGGGGACGAACACCGGGGAGCTGTTTTTT. Translated, it gives CASRSRGTNTGELFF.

This clonotype showed up just a few times. The chain has TRBV5-4 and TRBJ1-1, with 10 bases that match TRBD1. V lost 1 base to trimming and J lost 4 bases; unmatched junction nucleotides: 1. Germline-derived CDR1 and CDR2 are SGHNT and YYREEE (reference sequence). The CDR3 extends over 14 amino acids. The CDR3 region is CASSLWTGGTEAFF. In nucleotides, the CDR3 is TGTGCCAGCAGCTTGTGGACAGGGGGCACTGAAGCTTTCTTT.

The gene calls are TRBV5-4 and TRBJ1-1; D gene unclear. Deletions cut 3 bases from V and 0 bases from J, with 12 bases between. There are 15 residues in the CDR3. Germline lookup yields CDR1 SGHNT and CDR2 YYREEE (reference sequence). CDR3 sequence reads: CASSSGSKMNTEAFF. In nucleotides, the CDR3 is TGTGCCAGCAGCTCCGGATCTAAGATGAACACTGAAGCTTTCTTT.

V is TRBV5-1 and J is TRBJ1-1, with D perhaps matching TRBD1 (5 bases). The CDR3 loop spans 16 amino acids. V lost 4 bases to trimming and J lost 1 base, with 17 bases between them. From germline, CDR1 is SGHRS and CDR2 YFSETQ. The CDR3 loop is CASSPHSTAPNTEAFF. The CDR3 DNA follows: TGCGCCAGCAGCCCACACTCGACAGCCCCGAACACTGAAGCTTTCTTT.

This clonotype was picked up a small number of times. The chain couples TRBV5-1 to TRBJ1-1; D remains ambiguous. CDR1 is SGHRS and CDR2 is YFSETQ in the germline V gene. This CDR3 is 12 amino acids long. The V end was cut by 0 bases, the J end by 3 bases, with 3 bases between. The chain's CDR3 is CASSLDDTEAFF. In DNA form, the CDR3 reads TGCGCCAGCAGCTTGGACGACACTGAAGCTTTCTTT.

This clonotype has more than one count but fewer than ten. The gene calls are TRBV7-3 and TRBJ2-3; D gene unclear. V gave up 5 bases and J gave up 2 bases, with 17 bases separating them. The CDR3 totals 16 residues. CDR1 SGHTA and CDR2 FQGTGA come from the germline V gene. CDR3 DNA sequence: TGTGCCAGCAGCCCGGTAGTGGGTTTAAACACAGATACGCAGTATTTT. This codes for CASSPVVGLNTDTQYF.

This chain joins TRBV12-3 or TRBV12-4 and TRBJ2-6, with a weak D call TRBD2 (6 bases). The CDR3 extends over 15 amino acids. The V end lost 6 bases, the J end lost 4 bases, and 13 bases lay between the germline ends. Here the CDR3 DNA reads TGTGCCAGCAGCCCGTGGGGGGTCGGGGCCAACGTCCTGACTTTC. Translation: CASSPWGVGANVLTF.

This clonotype was counted between two and nine times. The rearrangement uses TRBV24-1 and TRBJ2-3; 7 bases match TRBD2. Germline V gene sequence: CDR1 KGHDR, CDR2 SFDVKD. V was clipped by 4 bases and J by 5 bases; unmatched bases: 11. The CDR3 has 16 residues. DNA of the CDR3: TGTGCCACCAGTGACCCCCGGGACGGCGGGGGAGATACGCAGTATTTT. Protein product: CATSDPRDGGGDTQYF.

This clonotype was seen more than once but under ten times. Written as DNA, the CDR3 is TGTGCCAGCAGTGATCCTTCTACTAGCGGTGGCTACAATGAGCAGTTCTTC. Encoded protein: CASSDPSTSGGYNEQFF. V and J are TRBV2 and TRBJ2-1; 8 bases line up with TRBD2. With 3 bases clipped from V and 3 bases from J, the junction kept 10 bases outside the gene matches. The germline V gene encodes CDR1 SNHLY and CDR2 FYNNEI. This CDR3 spans 17 amino acids.

This clonotype was detected only a few times. The chain joins TRBV18 to TRBJ1-1, with D possibly being TRBD1 (5 bases). Trimming took 2 bases from V and 0 from J, leaving 22 bases between them. Germline V lookup: CDR1 KGHSH, CDR2 LQKENI. The CDR3 runs 19 residues. CDR3 coding DNA: TGTGCCAGCTCACCAATATCCGAGATCGGGGGATTATTGAACACTGAAGCTTTCTTT. Its protein product is CASSPISEIGGLLNTEAFF.

The rearrangement joins TRBV15 to TRBJ2-5, with TRBD1 identical over 12 bases. CDR3 size: 16 residues. The ends lost 2 bases at V and 7 bases at J; junction bases unmatched: 8. Germline loops: CDR1 LNHNV, CDR2 YYDKDF (reference sequence). This CDR3 is CATSRPGTGGVGTQYF. CDR3 coding DNA: TGTGCCACCAGCAGACCCGGGACAGGGGGCGTAGGGACCCAGTACTTC.

The chain recombines TRBV11-1 with TRBJ2-5; 12 nucleotides agree with TRBD2. In germline, CDR1 is SGHAT, CDR2 FQDESV (reference sequence). After removal of 5 bases from V and 4 bases from J, the junction contained 11 bases not matched to a gene. The CDR3 length is 17 residues. DNA for the CDR3: TGTGCCAGCAGCCGAAGGGGCCGGGGACTAGCGGGAGAGACCCAGTACTTC. Translation: CASSRRGRGLAGETQYF.

The rearrangement uses TRBV10-3 and TRBJ1-4; no reliable D call. Trimming left V 2 bases short and J 0 bases short, with 7 bases between. CDR1 ENHRY and CDR2 SYGVKD come from the germline V gene. This CDR3 has 15 residues. The CDR3 DNA sequence: TGTGCCATCAGTGAGCGCGGGACAACTAATGAAAAACTGTTTTTT. Amino acid sequence: CAISERGTTNEKLFF.

The rearrangement joins TRBV20-1 to TRBJ2-1; possibly TRBD2 for D (6 bases). Between the trimmed V and J ends, which lost 5 bases and 6 bases, there was a span of 26 bases. This CDR3 is built from 17 residues. CDR1 and CDR2 from the germline V gene are DFQATT and SNEGSKA (reference sequence). Here the CDR3 reads CSAQCLGGSHRGNEQFF. The CDR3 coding sequence is TGCAGTGCTCAGTGCCTGGGAGGATCCCATAGGGGCAATGAGCAGTTCTTC.

This rearrangement joins TRBV24-1 to TRBJ2-1; 8 positions match TRBD1. Germline V lookup: CDR1 KGHDR, CDR2 SFDVKD. The CDR3 sequence is 14 residues long. V gave up 7 bases and J gave up 7 bases; unmatched junction bases: 8. DNA of the CDR3: TGTGCCACCAGAGGACAGGGCCCCCGTAATGAGCAGTTCTTC. As protein: CATRGQGPRNEQFF.

Only a few counts were recorded for this clonotype. The chain links TRBV11-1 to TRBJ2-5; weak D call: TRBD1 (7 bases). Germline lookup yields CDR1 SGHAT and CDR2 FQDESV (reference sequence). V lost 0 bases, J lost 2 bases, and 10 bases lay in between. This CDR3 region has 15 residues. The CDR3 bases are TGTGCCAGCAGCTTAGCGGGGGGACAGCAAGAGACCCAGTACTTC. Protein sequence: CASSLAGGQQETQYF.

In its sample, this clonotype was seen a few times. This chain connects TRBV10-3 to TRBJ1-2; 11 positions agree with TRBD1. The CDR3 length is 15 residues. The germline CDR1 and CDR2 sequences are ENHRY and SYGVKD. V was clipped by 6 bases and J by 4 bases; unmatched bases: 7. The CDR3 nucleotides are TGTGCCATCAGCTTCTCCGGGACAGGGGGCTATGGCTACACCTTC. This codes for CAISFSGTGGYGYTF.

The sample holds a few counts of this clonotype. The V call is TRBV4-2, the J call TRBJ2-5; no reliable D call. V was cut by 0 bases and J by 1 base, with 12 bases left in between. The CDR3 length is 16 residues. The germline V gene has CDR1 LGHNA and CDR2 YNFKEQ. The CDR3 DNA sequence: TGTGCCAGCAGCCAAGACCATTTGGGCAGCCAAGAGACCCAGTACTTC. Its translation is CASSQDHLGSQETQYF.

This clonotype was seen more than once but under ten times. The gene calls are TRBV28 and TRBJ2-7; TRBD1 agrees at 7 bases. Trimming took 3 bases from V and 4 from J; bases not matched to a gene: 9. There are 15 residues in the CDR3. Per the germline V gene, CDR1 is MDHEN and CDR2 is SYDVKM. The CDR3 DNA reads TGTGCCAGCAGTTTCGGGGACAGTGAGGTGTACGAGCAGTACTTC. It specifies CASSFGDSEVYEQYF. The full variable domain, its missing parts supplied by reference TRBV28 and TRBJ2-7, is DVKVTQSSRYLVKRTGEKVFLECVQDMDHENMFWYRQDPGLGLRLIYFSYDVKMKEKGDIPEGYSVSREKKERFSLILESASTNQTSMYLCASSFGDSEVYEQYFGPGTRLTVT.

The gene calls are TRBV4-1 and TRBJ2-7; the D gene could be TRBD1 or TRBD2 (5 bases each). Germline-derived CDR1 and CDR2 are MGHRA and YSYEKL. V was clipped by 4 bases and J by 2 bases, with 15 bases between them. CDR3 length: 15 amino acids. This chain's CDR3 is CASSPGTASTYEQYF. Here the CDR3 DNA reads TGCGCCAGCAGCCCCGGGACCGCTTCAACCTACGAGCAGTACTTC.

The genes are TRBV11-2 and TRBJ1-1; D unresolved. V was clipped by 1 base and J by 7 bases, with 1 base between them. The germline V gene encodes CDR1 SGHAT and CDR2 FQNNGV. This CDR3 region has 10 residues. CDR3 in DNA: TGTGCCAGCAGCTTAGTTGAAGCTTTCTTT. As protein: CASSLVEAFF.

The chain uses TRBV5-1 and TRBJ2-2; D remains ambiguous. V was shortened by 6 bases and J by 6 bases, with 12 bases between the two germline ends. The CDR3 consists of 13 residues. Germline V CDR1 and CDR2: SGHRS, YFSETQ. CDR3 DNA sequence: TGCGCCAGCACCGATGGGATGGCCGGGGAGCTGTTTTTT. Protein: CASTDGMAGELFF.